These 12 T cell receptor beta chains were all obtained from the same sample, sequenced in a study of blood T cell repertoires in COVID-19. TCRdb keeps only in-frame clones here, not all; method: immunoSEQ multiplex PCR. The sample carries 270,000 or so clones, around 82% recorded once. The material sequenced was peripheral blood. The receptors shown here come from a woman in her fifties or sixties who had recovered from COVID-19.

The chain links TRBV7-2 to TRBJ1-3; 8 bases match TRBD1. Per the germline V gene, CDR1 is SGHTA and CDR2 is FQGNSA. CDR3 size: 14 residues. With 3 bases clipped from V and 4 bases from J, the junction kept 2 bases outside the gene matches. The CDR3 DNA reads as TGTGCCAGCAGCTTCACAGGGGGAGGAAACACCATATATTTT. Translating it yields CASSFTGGGNTIYF.

This clone has just one count. CDR3 loop: CASSLGQGLEQYF. DNA for the CDR3: TGCGCCAGCAGCTTGGGGCAGGGTCTCGAGCAGTACTTC. The chain links TRBV5-1 to TRBJ2-7, with D perhaps TRBD1 (5 bases). There are 13 residues in the CDR3. Germline V CDR1 and CDR2: SGHRS, YFSETQ. V shed 0 bases and J shed 6 bases, with 10 bases lying between them.

Only one count was recorded for this clone. The chain recombines TRBV15 with TRBJ2-1; D gene uncertain. CDR1 is LNHNV, CDR2 YYDKDF, per germline (reference sequence). Trimming pared 0 bases from V and 7 bases from J, leaving 7 bases between. The CDR3 is 13 residues long. The CDR3 spells CATSRDGTNEQFF. For the CDR3, the DNA is TGTGCCACCAGCAGAGATGGCACGAATGAGCAGTTCTTC.

V gene TRBV2 combines with J gene TRBJ2-7; 9 nucleotides line up with TRBD1. Losses at the gene ends were 6 bases for V and 6 bases for J; bases not matched to a gene: 6. Germline lookup yields CDR1 SNHLY and CDR2 FYNNEI. CDR3 size: 13 residues. Here the CDR3 DNA reads TGTGCCAGCAGGCAACAGGGGGCGAGCGAGCAGTACTTC. It specifies CASRQQGASEQYF.

In this sample, this clone turned up a few times. The rearrangement joins TRBV7-2 to TRBJ2-1, with 14 bases lining up with TRBD2. After removal of 5 bases from V and 9 bases from J, the junction contained 9 bases not matched to a gene. The CDR3 totals 16 residues. The V gene's germline CDR1 is SGHTA and CDR2 FQGNSA. Written as DNA, the CDR3 is TGTGCCAGCAGCCGCCCGGGACTAGCGGGAGTTGGTGAGCAGTTCTTC. Its protein is CASSRPGLAGVGEQFF.

The rearrangement links TRBV6-5 to TRBJ1-2; D might be TRBD1 (5 bases). The CDR3 extends over 11 amino acids. Germline CDR1 is MNHEY and CDR2 is SVGAGI. V was pared by 8 bases and J by 13 bases, with 17 bases between. CDR3 nucleotides: TGTGCCAGCGTAGAAGCAGGGCCTAGCACCTTC. Encoded protein: CASVEAGPSTF.

The rearrangement joins TRBV9 to TRBJ1-6; 7 nucleotides align to TRBD1. Germline-derived CDR1 and CDR2 are SGDLS and YYNGEE. The CDR3 consists of 14 residues. The V gene end was trimmed by 3 bases and the J gene end by 8 bases; junction bases not matched to a gene: 5. CDR3 protein: CASSGDRAHSPLHF. The CDR3, as DNA: TGTGCCAGCAGCGGAGACAGGGCCCATTCACCCCTCCACTTT.

This clone has a single count. The CDR3 coding sequence is TGTGCCAGCAGCTTAACTCAGGGACTGAACACCGGGGAGCTGTTTTTT. It is translated as CASSLTQGLNTGELFF. The rearrangement uses TRBV9 and TRBJ2-2; D might be TRBD2 (6 bases). Germline V gives CDR1 SGDLS, CDR2 YYNGEE. The CDR3 is made up of 16 amino acids. V was clipped by 4 bases and J by 1 base, with 14 bases between them.

V gene TRBV6-2 or TRBV6-3 combines with J gene TRBJ2-7; 7 bases line up with TRBD1. CDR1 and CDR2 from the germline V gene are MNHEY and SVGEGT. J gave up 4 bases and V 5 bases, and 5 bases lay outside the gene matches. The CDR3 runs 13 residues. CDR3 sequence reads: CASSGTDQYEQYF. The CDR3 DNA is TGTGCCAGCAGTGGGACAGACCAGTACGAGCAGTACTTC.

The chain recombines TRBV2 with TRBJ2-1; 7 bases are shared with TRBD2. CDR3 size: 15 residues. V lost 8 bases to trimming and J lost 3 bases; unmatched junction nucleotides: 10. Germline V gene lookup returns CDR1 SNHLY and CDR2 FYNNEI. CDR3 residues: CASRQSAGVYNEQFF. For the CDR3, the DNA is TGTGCCAGCCGTCAGAGTGCGGGAGTCTACAATGAGCAGTTCTTC.

V usage is TRBV25-1 and J usage is TRBJ1-2; 8 nucleotides align to TRBD1. The CDR3 extends over 16 amino acids. Germline CDR1 is MGHDK and CDR2 is SYGVNS. The trim removed 0 bases at V and 7 bases at J, leaving 10 bases unmatched. CDR3 nucleotide sequence: TGTGCCAGCAGTGAATATAACCAGGGGGCTTTTGGTGGCTACACCTTC. Encoded protein: CASSEYNQGAFGGYTF.

Written as DNA, the CDR3 is TGCGCCAGCAGCCGCGCTTTCGGGTACCAAGCGCGGAATTCACCCCTCCACTTT. As protein: CASSRAFGYQARNSPLHF. V usage is TRBV5-1 and J usage is TRBJ1-6; D unresolved. Germline V gives CDR1 SGHRS, CDR2 YFSETQ. The CDR3 has 18 amino acids. The V end was cut by 4 bases, the J end by 7 bases, with 24 bases between.